A selection of T cell receptor beta chains follows, all from one sample in a study of T cells in Graves' hyperthyroidism and ophthalmopathy. TCRdb re-analysed the multiplex PCR reads in MiXCR, keeping a single row per CDR3 protein. The sample shows a few hundred thousand distinct CDR3 sequences, roughly 50% of them seen only once. Material: peripheral blood or thyroid tissue (not recorded which). Receptor source: a woman under 30 with Graves' hyperthyroidism. CDR3s include the opening cysteine and the closing phenylalanine or tryptophan.

CDR3aa,len,v_gene,j_gene
CASSQDWTRIYF,12,TRBV7-9,TRBJ1-3
CSAGGLGEKLFF,12,TRBV20-1,TRBJ1-4
CATSSGTGGYGYTF,14,TRBV15,TRBJ1-2
CSARDRHRDYGYTF,14,TRBV20-1,TRBJ1-2
CASIAVGGTEAFF,13,TRBV5-1,TRBJ1-1
CASSQDLGYYGYTF,14,TRBV4-1,TRBJ1-2
CATSGPGQGSGYTF,14,TRBV15,TRBJ1-2
CASRGADTPFTQYF,14,TRBV2,TRBJ2-5
CASGPSPGKLFF,12,TRBV10-1,TRBJ1-4
CSLLQGHNSPLHF,13,TRBV20-1,TRBJ1-6
CASSSSGTGYGYTF,14,TRBV9,TRBJ1-2
CATRVRGNGANVLTF,15,TRBV15,TRBJ2-6
CASSAQLAGEDEQYF,15,TRBV7-9,TRBJ2-7
CASSLGGRKGNEKLFF,16,TRBV11-2,TRBJ1-4
CASSPLDGLTENEKLFF,17,TRBV5-6,TRBJ1-4
CAISGALSMNTEAFF,15,TRBV6-1,TRBJ1-1
CASSLTQMGEAFF,13,TRBV5-1,TRBJ1-1
CAITQTQYF,9,TRBV10-3,TRBJ2-5
CASSHRGDNTEAFF,14,TRBV7-3,TRBJ1-1
CASSLDLEGTRGHSNQPQHF,20,TRBV7-4,TRBJ1-5
CASSDRRRGTYEQYF,15,TRBV2,TRBJ2-7
CAISDPGTGKNQPQHF,16,TRBV10-3,TRBJ1-5
CAWRGDFNQPQHF,13,TRBV29-1,TRBJ1-5
CASSEVGRAGANVLTF,16,TRBV2,TRBJ2-6
CSMEKGANVLTF,12,TRBV29-1,TRBJ2-6
CSARVSGEQSQHF,13,TRBV20-1,TRBJ1-5
CSARGSIMAMGYEQYF,16,TRBV20-1,TRBJ2-7
CASSRFGGAEAFF,13,TRBV11-2,TRBJ1-1
CASSLSSGAYEQYF,14,TRBV6-4,TRBJ2-7
CSARGWFGGQNTEAFF,16,TRBV20-1,TRBJ1-1
CASSLTAGANVLTF,14,TRBV7-3,TRBJ2-6
CAIWTAATNEKLFF,14,TRBV7-3,TRBJ1-4
CSALTASEAFF,11,TRBV29-1,TRBJ1-1
CSATEGQGSNQPQHF,15,TRBV20-1,TRBJ1-5
CAISEAQENTEAFF,14,TRBV10-3,TRBJ1-1
CASSLYHTQPQHF,13,TRBV27,TRBJ1-5
CSASRIGQETQYF,13,TRBV20-1,TRBJ2-5
CASSLDGQPQHF,12,TRBV7-9,TRBJ1-5
CASKAGRARNEQYF,14,TRBV2,TRBJ2-7
CASSEVGQLLYGYTF,15,TRBV25-1,TRBJ1-2
CAIIGGNTIYF,11,TRBV10-3,TRBJ1-3
CATPPRTGRTTQYF,14,TRBV24-1,TRBJ2-5
CAISDMETMNTEAFF,15,TRBV10-3,TRBJ1-1
CASSLPERLMAEQYF,15,TRBV7-9,TRBJ2-7
CAISESTGQGADTGELFF,18,TRBV10-3,TRBJ2-2
CASTPLGNTIYF,12,TRBV7-9,TRBJ1-3
CASSFRGAAYEQYF,14,TRBV7-6,TRBJ2-7
CASSGGGFYPGANVLTF,17,TRBV2,TRBJ2-6
CASTMNRNTEAFF,13,TRBV19,TRBJ1-1
CSARDPRIYSNQPQHF,16,TRBV20-1,TRBJ1-5
CASSFHAGYTF,11,TRBV7-9,TRBJ1-2
CASTPGGDRNYGYTF,15,TRBV11-1,TRBJ1-2
CASSSSSGGRSGYTF,15,TRBV5-1,TRBJ1-2
CAISDQELAEAFF,13,TRBV10-3,TRBJ1-1
CSVGGNTIYF,10,TRBV29-1,TRBJ1-3
CASSSGDGYQPQHF,14,TRBV7-9,TRBJ1-5